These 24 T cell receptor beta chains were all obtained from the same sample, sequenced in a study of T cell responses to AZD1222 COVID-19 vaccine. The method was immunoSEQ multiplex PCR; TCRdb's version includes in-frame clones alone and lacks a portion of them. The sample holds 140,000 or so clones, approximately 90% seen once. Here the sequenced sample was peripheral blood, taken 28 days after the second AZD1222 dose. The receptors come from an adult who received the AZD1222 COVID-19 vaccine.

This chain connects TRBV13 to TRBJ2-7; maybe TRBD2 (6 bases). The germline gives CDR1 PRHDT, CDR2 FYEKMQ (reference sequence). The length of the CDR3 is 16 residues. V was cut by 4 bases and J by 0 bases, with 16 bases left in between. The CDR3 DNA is TGTGCCAGCAGCTCCTCGGGGACGGAGGGCTCCTACGAGCAGTACTTC. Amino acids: CASSSSGTEGSYEQYF.

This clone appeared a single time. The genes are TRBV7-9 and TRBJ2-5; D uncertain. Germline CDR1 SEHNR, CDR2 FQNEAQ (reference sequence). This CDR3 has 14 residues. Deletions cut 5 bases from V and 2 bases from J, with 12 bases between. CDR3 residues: CASSVVLSQETQYF. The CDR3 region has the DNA TGTGCCAGCAGCGTCGTGCTATCTCAAGAGACCCAGTACTTC.

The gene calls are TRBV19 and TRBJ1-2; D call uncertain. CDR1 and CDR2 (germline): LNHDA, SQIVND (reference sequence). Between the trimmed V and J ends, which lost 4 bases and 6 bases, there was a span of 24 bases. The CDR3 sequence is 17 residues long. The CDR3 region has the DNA TGTGCCAGTAGTACCTCCCCTAGCGCGCGGGTCTATCATGGCTACACCTTC. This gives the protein CASSTSPSARVYHGYTF.

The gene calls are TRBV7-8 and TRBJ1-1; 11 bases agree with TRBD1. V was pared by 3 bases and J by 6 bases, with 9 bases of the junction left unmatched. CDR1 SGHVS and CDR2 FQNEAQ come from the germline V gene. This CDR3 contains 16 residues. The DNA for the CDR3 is TGTGCCAGCAGCTTGCGGACAGGGGGCCCGATCGCTGAAGCTTTCTTT. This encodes CASSLRTGGPIAEAFF.

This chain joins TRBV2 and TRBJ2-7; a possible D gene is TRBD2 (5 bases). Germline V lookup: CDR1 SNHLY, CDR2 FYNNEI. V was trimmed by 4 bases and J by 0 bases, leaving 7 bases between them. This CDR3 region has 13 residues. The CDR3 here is CASSGGYSYEQYF. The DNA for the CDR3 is TGTGCCAGCAGTGGAGGGTACTCCTACGAGCAGTACTTC.

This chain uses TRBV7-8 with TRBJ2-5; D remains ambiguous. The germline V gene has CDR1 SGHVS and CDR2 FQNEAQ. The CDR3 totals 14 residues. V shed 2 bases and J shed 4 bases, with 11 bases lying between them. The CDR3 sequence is CASSLLRPPETQYF. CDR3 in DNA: TGTGCCAGCAGCTTACTGAGACCCCCAGAGACCCAGTACTTC.

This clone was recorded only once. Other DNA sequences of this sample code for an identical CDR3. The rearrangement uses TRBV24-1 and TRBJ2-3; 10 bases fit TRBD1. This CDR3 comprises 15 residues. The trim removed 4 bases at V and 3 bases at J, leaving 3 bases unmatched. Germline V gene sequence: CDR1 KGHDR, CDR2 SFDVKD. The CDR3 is CATSDPGQGTDTQYF. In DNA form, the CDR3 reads TGTGCCACCAGTGACCCGGGACAGGGGACAGATACGCAGTATTTT.

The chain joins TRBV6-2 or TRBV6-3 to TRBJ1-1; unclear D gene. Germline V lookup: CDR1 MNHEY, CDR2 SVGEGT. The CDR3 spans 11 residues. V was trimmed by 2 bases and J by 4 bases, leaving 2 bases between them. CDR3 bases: TGTGCCAGCAGTTACCGCACTGAAGCTTTCTTT. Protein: CASSYRTEAFF.

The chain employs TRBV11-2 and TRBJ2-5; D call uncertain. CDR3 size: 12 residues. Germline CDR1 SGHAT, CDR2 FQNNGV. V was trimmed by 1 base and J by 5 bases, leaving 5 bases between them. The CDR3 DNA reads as TGTGCCAGCAGCTTAGGGATCGAGACCCAGTACTTC. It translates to CASSLGIETQYF.

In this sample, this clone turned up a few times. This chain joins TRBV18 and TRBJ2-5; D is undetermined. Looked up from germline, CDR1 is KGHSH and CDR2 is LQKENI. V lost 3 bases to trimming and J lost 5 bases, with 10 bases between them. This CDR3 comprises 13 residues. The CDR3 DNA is TGTGCCAGCTCACCCGGTACCGGGGAGACCCAGTACTTC. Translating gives CASSPGTGETQYF.

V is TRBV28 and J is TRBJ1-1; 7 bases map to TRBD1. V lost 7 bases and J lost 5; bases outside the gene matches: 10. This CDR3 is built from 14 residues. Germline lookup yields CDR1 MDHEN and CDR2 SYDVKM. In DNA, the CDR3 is TGTGCCAGCACCTGGAGGGGGCGAGGAACTGAAGCTTTCTTT. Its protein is CASTWRGRGTEAFF.

For the CDR3, the DNA is TGTGCCAGTGGGCTAGCGGGAGACGGGGGCCAAGAGACCCAGTACTTC. Translating gives CASGLAGDGGQETQYF. The chain has TRBV19 and TRBJ2-5, with 10 bases that match TRBD2. Germline CDR1 is LNHDA and CDR2 is SQIVND (reference sequence). The CDR3 is made up of 16 amino acids. The ends lost 8 bases at V and 1 base at J; junction bases unmatched: 10.

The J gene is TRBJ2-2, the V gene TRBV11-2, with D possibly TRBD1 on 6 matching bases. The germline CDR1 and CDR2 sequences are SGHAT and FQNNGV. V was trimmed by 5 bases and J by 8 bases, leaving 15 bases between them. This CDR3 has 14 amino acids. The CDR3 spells CASSPPGAAGELFF. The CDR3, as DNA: TGTGCCAGCAGCCCCCCAGGGGCGGCGGGGGAGCTGTTTTTT.

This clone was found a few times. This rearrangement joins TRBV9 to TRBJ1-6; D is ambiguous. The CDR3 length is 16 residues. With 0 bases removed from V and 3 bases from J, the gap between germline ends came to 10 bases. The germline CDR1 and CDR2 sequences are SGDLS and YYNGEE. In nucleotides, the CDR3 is TGTGCCAGCAGCGTAGACGGCGGCAACTATAATTCACCCCTCCACTTT. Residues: CASSVDGGNYNSPLHF. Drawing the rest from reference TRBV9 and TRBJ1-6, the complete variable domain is DSGVTQTPKHLITATGQRVTLRCSPRSGDLSVYWYQQSLDQGLQFLIQYYNGEERAKGNILERFSAQQFPDLHSELNLSSLELGDSALYFCASSVDGGNYNSPLHFGNGTRLTVT.

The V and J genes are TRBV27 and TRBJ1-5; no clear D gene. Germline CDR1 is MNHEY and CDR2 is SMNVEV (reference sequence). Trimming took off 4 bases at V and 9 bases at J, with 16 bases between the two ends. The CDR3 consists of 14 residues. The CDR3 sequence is CASSSGLERWPQHF. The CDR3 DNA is TGTGCCAGCAGTTCAGGACTAGAAAGATGGCCCCAGCATTTT.

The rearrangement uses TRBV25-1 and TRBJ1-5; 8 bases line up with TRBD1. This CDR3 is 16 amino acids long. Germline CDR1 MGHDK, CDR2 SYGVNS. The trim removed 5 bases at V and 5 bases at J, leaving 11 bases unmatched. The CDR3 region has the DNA TGTGCCAGCAGTCCTACCGGGACAGGTTATTATCAGCCCCAGCATTTT. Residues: CASSPTGTGYYQPQHF. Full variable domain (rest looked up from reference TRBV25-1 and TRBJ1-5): EADIYQTPRYLVIGTGKKITLECSQTMGHDKMYWYQQDPGMELHLIHYSYGVNSTEKGDLSSESTVSRIRTEHFPLTLESARPSHTSQYLCASSPTGTGYYQPQHFGDGTRLSIL.

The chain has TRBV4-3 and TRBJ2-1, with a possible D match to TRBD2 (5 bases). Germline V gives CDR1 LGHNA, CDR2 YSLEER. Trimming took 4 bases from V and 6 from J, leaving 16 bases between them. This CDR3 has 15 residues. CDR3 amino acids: CASSPDYHDANEQFF. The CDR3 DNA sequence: TGCGCCAGCAGCCCTGACTATCATGACGCCAATGAGCAGTTCTTC.

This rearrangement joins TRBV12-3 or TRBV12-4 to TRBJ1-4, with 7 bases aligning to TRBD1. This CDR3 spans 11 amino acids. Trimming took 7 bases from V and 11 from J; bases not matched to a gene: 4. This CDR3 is CASTQDRKLFF. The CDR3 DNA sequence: TGTGCCAGCACCCAGGACAGGAAACTGTTTTTT.

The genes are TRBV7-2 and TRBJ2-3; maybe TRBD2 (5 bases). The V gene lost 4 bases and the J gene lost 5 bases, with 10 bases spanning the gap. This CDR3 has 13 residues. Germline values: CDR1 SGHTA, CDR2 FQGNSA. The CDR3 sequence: CASSSGSVDTQYF. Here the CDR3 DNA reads TGTGCCAGCAGCTCGGGTAGCGTAGATACGCAGTATTTT.

CDR3 amino acids: CASSSGLTLGTGELFF. The CDR3 bases are TGTGCCAGCAGCTCCGGATTGACCCTCGGCACCGGGGAGCTGTTTTTT. The rearrangement uses TRBV7-9 and TRBJ2-2; D uncertain. The V gene lost 4 bases and the J gene lost 4 bases, with 16 bases spanning the gap. CDR1 SEHNR and CDR2 FQNEAQ come from the germline V gene (reference sequence). The CDR3 is 16 amino acids.

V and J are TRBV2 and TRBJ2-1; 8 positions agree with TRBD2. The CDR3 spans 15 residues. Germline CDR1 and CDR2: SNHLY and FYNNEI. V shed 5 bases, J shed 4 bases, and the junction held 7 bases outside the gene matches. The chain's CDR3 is CASSSLAELYNEQFF. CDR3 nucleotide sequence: TGTGCCAGCAGTTCACTAGCGGAATTATACAATGAGCAGTTCTTC. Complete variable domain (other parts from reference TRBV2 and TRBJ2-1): EPEVTQTPSHQVTQMGQEVILRCVPISNHLYFYWYRQILGQKVEFLVSFYNNEISEKSEIFDDQFSVERPDGSNFTLKIRSTKLEDSAMYFCASSSLAELYNEQFFGPGTRLTVL.

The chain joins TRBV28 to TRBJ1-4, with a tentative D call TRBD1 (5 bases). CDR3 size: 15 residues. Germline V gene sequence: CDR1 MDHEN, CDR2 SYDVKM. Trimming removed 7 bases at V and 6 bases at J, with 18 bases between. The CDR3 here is CASTTTGAPYEKLFF. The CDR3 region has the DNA TGTGCCAGCACCACTACCGGGGCTCCCTATGAAAAACTGTTTTTT.

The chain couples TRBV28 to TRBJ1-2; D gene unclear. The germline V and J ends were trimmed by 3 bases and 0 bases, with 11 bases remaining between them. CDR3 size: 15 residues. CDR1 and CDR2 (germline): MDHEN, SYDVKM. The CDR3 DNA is TGTGCCAGCAGTTTGGAGCAGGTAGCTAACTATGGCTACACCTTC. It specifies CASSLEQVANYGYTF.

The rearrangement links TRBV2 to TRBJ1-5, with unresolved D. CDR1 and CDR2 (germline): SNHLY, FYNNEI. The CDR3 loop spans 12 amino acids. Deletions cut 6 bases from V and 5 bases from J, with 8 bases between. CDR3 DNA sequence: TGTGCCAGCAGGCCCTCGTATCAGCCCCAGCATTTT. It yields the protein CASRPSYQPQHF.